Listed below are T cell receptor beta chains from one sample, sequenced in a study of T-cell reconstitution after alpha-beta-depleted transplantation in children. MiXCR, run by TCRdb on the PCR reads, gives a single entry per CDR3 protein. The sample lists roughly 180,000 distinct CDR3 sequences, roughly 11% occurring once. Source: PBMCs, taken before TCRalphabeta/CD19-depleted stem cell transplant. The receptors were gathered from a boy younger than 10 with acute myeloid leukemia, due to receive a stem cell transplant. CDR3s include the opening cysteine and the closing phenylalanine or tryptophan. A D gene is named only where the DNA matches it firmly. Clone size appears in some rows only: once, few, many, or a class for an expanded clone.

J gene	D gene	V gene	clone size	CDR3 DNA	CDR3 protein
TRBJ1-1	NA	TRBV30	many	TGTGCCTGGAGTGGGATGAACACTGAAGCTTTCTTT	CAWSGMNTEAFF
TRBJ2-1	NA	TRBV5-6	many	TGTGCCAGCAGCTGTGAATCGAACTCCTACAATGAGCAGTTCTTC	CASSCESNSYNEQFF
TRBJ2-1	NA	TRBV7-2	many	TGTGCCAGCAGCTTAGCGTATACGACCTACAATGAGCAGTTCTTC	CASSLAYTTYNEQFF
TRBJ2-1	NA	TRBV27	many	TGTGCCAGCAGTACTGCTAGCTCGGGGTACAATGAGCAGTTCTTC	CASSTASSGYNEQFF
TRBJ1-2	TRBD1	TRBV20-1	many	TGCAGTGCTAGAGGACAGGGCCGATATGGCTACACCTTC	CSARGQGRYGYTF
TRBJ1-1	NA	TRBV20-1	many	TGCAGTGCTAGACACACAGGGAATCACACTGAAGCTTTCTTT	CSARHTGNHTEAFF
TRBJ2-1	NA	TRBV29-1	many	TGCAGCGTTGAAGATCCCCTTGGGGGTCATGAGTTCTTC	CSVEDPLGGHEFF
TRBJ2-3	TRBD2	TRBV7-2	many	TGTGCCAGCAGCCCAAGTGGTAGGAGCGGGGGGTCCCGCCTTTTCACAGATACGCAGTATTTT	CASSPSGRSGGSRLFTDTQYF
TRBJ2-1	TRBD2	TRBV20-1	many	TGCAGTGCTTATCTAGCGGGAGGGCCCAATGAGCAGTTCTTC	CSAYLAGGPNEQFF
TRBJ2-1	TRBD2	TRBV28	many	TGTGCCAGCAGTAGACTAGCGGGGGTCTATGAGCAGTTCTTC	CASSRLAGVYEQFF
TRBJ1-1	TRBD1	TRBV7-9	many	TGTGCCAGCAGGGGACAGGGGGCCGTGGCGGCTTTCTTT	CASRGQGAVAAFF
TRBJ1-6	NA	TRBV5-6	many	TGTGCCAGCAGTTTTGGTAATTCACCCCTCCACTTT	CASSFGNSPLHF
TRBJ2-5	TRBD2	TRBV7-9	many	TGTGCCACCCCTCCGTTAGCGGGGATGGAGACCCAGTACTTC	CATPPLAGMETQYF
TRBJ1-2	NA	TRBV6-5	many	TGTGCCAGCAGTTACTCAGGGGCGGTGAATGGCTACACCTTC	CASSYSGAVNGYTF
TRBJ2-7	NA	TRBV5-8	many	TGTGCCAGCAGCTTGGCTTGGACAGCCTACGAGCAGTACTTC	CASSLAWTAYEQYF
TRBJ1-5	NA	TRBV3-1	NA	TGTGCCTCCTGCCTCGCCGGGGGAGGTCAGCCCCAGCATTTT	CASCLAGGGQPQHF
TRBJ1-2	NA	TRBV14	many	TGTGCCAGCAGCCAAGCTAAGGGTTATGGCTACACCTTC	CASSQAKGYGYTF
TRBJ1-2	NA	TRBV18	many	TGTTCCAGCTCACCACCGTTTTGGGACTTTAATGGCTACACCTTC	CSSSPPFWDFNGYTF
TRBJ2-6	NA	TRBV4-1	few	TGCGCCAGCAGCCAATTCATCAGGGATGGGGCCAACGTCCTGACTTTC	CASSQFIRDGANVLTF
TRBJ1-1	NA	TRBV11-2	many	TGTGCCAGCAGCCCCCCACAGGTCTATCACACTGAAGCTTTCTTT	CASSPPQVYHTEAFF
TRBJ2-5	TRBD2	TRBV12-3/TRBV12-4	many	TGTGCCAGCAGTTTAGAGCCAGCGGGGGGGCAAGAGACCCAGTACTTC	CASSLEPAGGQETQYF
TRBJ2-7	TRBD2	TRBV6-1	many	TGTGCCAGCACCTTAGCGGGACTTTCCTACGAGCAGTACTTC	CASTLAGLSYEQYF
TRBJ2-7	TRBD1	TRBV7-9	many	TGTGCCAGCAGCGCACCCAAGACAGGGAGCCACGAGCAGTACTTC	CASSAPKTGSHEQYF
TRBJ1-5	NA	TRBV2	many	TGTGCCAGCAGTGAAACTACTCCTCAGCCCCAGCATTTT	CASSETTPQPQHF
TRBJ2-3	NA	TRBV27	few	TGTGCCAGCACTTCCTCAGGGGGGGACTCAAGCACAGATACGCAGTATTTT	CASTSSGGDSSTDTQYF
TRBJ1-5	TRBD1	TRBV3-1	many	TGTGCCAGCAGCCAATGGGGACAGGGGGATCATCAGCCCCAGCATTTT	CASSQWGQGDHQPQHF
TRBJ2-2	TRBD2	TRBV6-5	many	TGTGCCAGCAGTTTGGGTCTCTTAATAGCGGGGAACACCGGGGAGCTGTTTTTT	CASSLGLLIAGNTGELFF
TRBJ1-1	TRBD1	TRBV6-5	many	TGTGCCAGCAGTTACTTAGGGGGCACGGTGAACACTGAAGCTTTCTTT	CASSYLGGTVNTEAFF
TRBJ2-3	TRBD2	TRBV10-3	NA	TGTGCCATCAACCTAGCGGGGGTCACAGATACGCAGTATTTT	CAINLAGVTDTQYF
TRBJ2-1	TRBD2	TRBV29-1	many	TGCAGCGTTGAAAGGCTAGCGGGGGTATACAATGAGCAGTTCTTC	CSVERLAGVYNEQFF
TRBJ1-1	NA	TRBV20-1	many	TGCAGTTCCTCCGTGTGGGGGAGTGACACTGAAGCTTTCTTT	CSSSVWGSDTEAFF
TRBJ2-1	NA	TRBV5-1	many	TGCGCCAGCAGCTTGGCCGGGACAAAACTCAATGAGCAGTTCTTC	CASSLAGTKLNEQFF
TRBJ2-3	NA	TRBV5-5	many	TGTGCCAGCAGGGAGGTCCAGACTAGCACAGATACGCAGTATTTT	CASREVQTSTDTQYF
TRBJ2-6	NA	TRBV12-3/TRBV12-4	many	TGTGCCAGCAGTCTTCAGGGAGATCGCTCTGGGGCCAACGTCCTGACTTTC	CASSLQGDRSGANVLTF
TRBJ1-4	NA	TRBV6-1	many	TGTGCCAGCAGTGAAAATCCTTTTGCAACTAATGAAAAACTGTTTTTT	CASSENPFATNEKLFF
TRBJ2-2	TRBD2	TRBV18	many	TGTGCCAGCTCACCAACACGACCGCTGGGTACGGGACTAGCGGGAGAGGAGCTGTTTTTT	CASSPTRPLGTGLAGEELFF